A single sample is the source of the 23 T cell receptor beta chains below, sequenced in a study of CD8 T cells in Susac syndrome. With random hexamers, reverse transcription was performed on roughly 0.5 to 1 ug of RNA. TCRdb reanalysed the immunoSEQ multiplex PCR reads using MiXCR and keeps one entry per CDR3 protein. The sample shows 90,000 to 150,000 distinct CDR3 sequences, 90% to 95% of them seen only once. Input material: CD4+ T cells from PBMCs. These receptors were taken from a human donor with multiple sclerosis.

This chain uses TRBV7-3 with TRBJ2-3; D gene ambiguous. CDR3 length: 13 residues. Germline assignment: CDR1 SGHTA and CDR2 FQGTGA. Deletions cut 3 bases from V and 5 bases from J, with 9 bases between. DNA of the CDR3: TGTGCCAGCAGCTTCTGGCCGCAAGATACGCAGTATTTT. The encoded protein is CASSFWPQDTQYF.

The chain links TRBV6-2 or TRBV6-3 to TRBJ1-6, with 7 nucleotides matching TRBD1. After removal of 6 bases from V and 5 bases from J, the junction contained 4 bases not matched to a gene. The CDR3 length is 14 residues. Germline V CDR1 and CDR2: MNHEY, SVGEGT. The CDR3, as DNA: TGTGCCAGCAGCTCCGGGACAGATAATTCACCCCTCCACTTT. Its protein is CASSSGTDNSPLHF.

V and J are TRBV15 and TRBJ2-5, with 7 bases aligning to TRBD1. Trimming took 4 bases from V and 2 from J; bases not matched to a gene: 7. The CDR3 runs 15 residues. Germline CDR1 is LNHNV and CDR2 is YYDKDF (reference sequence). As DNA, the CDR3 is TGTGCCACCAGCAAAGGACAGGACTCTCAAGAGACCCAGTACTTC. It specifies CATSKGQDSQETQYF.

The genes are TRBV30 and TRBJ1-1; D perhaps matches TRBD1 (6 bases). The germline gives CDR1 GTSNPN, CDR2 SVGIG (reference sequence). The CDR3 loop spans 13 amino acids. The ends were cut back, 7 bases at V and 6 bases at J, with 18 bases in the middle. The CDR3: CASLPQGMAEAFF. The CDR3 bases are TGTGCCTCATTACCACAGGGTATGGCTGAAGCTTTCTTT.

The chain joins TRBV7-9 to TRBJ2-5; TRBD2 is a possible D gene (5 bases). The germline V and J ends were trimmed by 7 bases and 3 bases, with 9 bases remaining between them. This CDR3 region has 12 residues. Germline V lookup: CDR1 SEHNR, CDR2 FQNEAQ (reference sequence). CDR3 region: CASTRTEETQYF. CDR3 DNA sequence: TGTGCCAGCACCAGGACTGAAGAGACCCAGTACTTC.

V is TRBV6-5 and J is TRBJ2-3; weak D call: TRBD1 (6 bases). The V gene lost 0 bases and the J gene lost 4 bases, with 11 bases spanning the gap. This CDR3 region has 15 residues. Germline CDR1 is MNHEY and CDR2 is SVGAGI. The DNA of the CDR3 is TGTGCCAGCAGTTACTCGTGGGGGCGCCCAGATACGCAGTATTTT. Translated, it gives CASSYSWGRPDTQYF.

V usage is TRBV15 and J usage is TRBJ2-2; 8 bases are a match to TRBD1. Germline V gives CDR1 LNHNV, CDR2 YYDKDF (reference sequence). Trimming took 2 bases from V and 6 from J; bases not matched to a gene: 5. This CDR3 region has 15 residues. CDR3 amino acids: CATSRKTGAPGELFF. The CDR3 DNA reads as TGTGCCACCAGCAGAAAGACAGGGGCCCCCGGGGAGCTGTTTTTT.

J is TRBJ1-2 and V is TRBV12-3 or TRBV12-4; D uncertain. Trimming removed 5 bases from V and 8 bases from J, with 18 bases in between. CDR3 length equals 14 residues. The CDR3 bases are TGTGCCAGCAGTCAAAGGGCAGGAACGGGCGGCTACACCTTC. Its protein product is CASSQRAGTGGYTF.

The rearrangement uses TRBV19 and TRBJ1-5, with unresolved D. V lost 0 bases and J 9 bases, leaving 9 bases between the germline ends. CDR1 is LNHDA, CDR2 SQIVND, per germline (reference sequence). CDR3 length: 13 amino acids. In DNA form, the CDR3 reads TGTGCCAGTAGTATAGATATGACGGGGCCCCAGCATTTT. Translated, it gives CASSIDMTGPQHF. The whole variable domain, remainder taken from reference TRBV19 and TRBJ1-5, is DGGITQSPKYLFRKEGQNVTLSCEQNLNHDAMYWYRQDPGQGLRLIYYSQIVNDFQKGDIAEGYSVSREKKESFPLTVTSAQKNPTAFYLCASSIDMTGPQHFGDGTRLSIL.

This chain joins TRBV6-2 or TRBV6-3 and TRBJ1-6; maybe TRBD1 (6 bases). Trimming took 2 bases from V and 7 from J, leaving 9 bases between them. The CDR3 has 14 residues. CDR1 is MNHEY and CDR2 is SVGEGT in the germline V gene. The CDR3 DNA reads TGTGCCAGCAGTTACGCGCAGGGGAATTCACCCCTCCACTTT. Encoded protein: CASSYAQGNSPLHF.

The chain is built from TRBV2 and TRBJ1-3; D unclear. The CDR3 has 14 residues. Germline CDR1 SNHLY, CDR2 FYNNEI. Trimming shortened V by 6 bases and J by 2 bases, and 11 bases separated the two germline ends. CDR3 nucleotides: TGTGCCAGCAGCGCCTCCGGGGCTGGAAACACCATATATTTT. This codes for CASSASGAGNTIYF.

V is TRBV3-1 and J is TRBJ1-1, with no clear D. This CDR3 region has 14 residues. Germline V gene lookup returns CDR1 LGHDT and CDR2 YNNKEL (reference sequence). V was clipped by 5 bases and J by 5 bases, with 15 bases between them. CDR3 nucleotides: TGTGCCAGCAGCTCTCAATGGCAAGGGACTGAAGCTTTCTTT. Its protein is CASSSQWQGTEAFF.

This rearrangement joins TRBV29-1 to TRBJ1-1, with D perhaps matching TRBD1 (6 bases). The CDR3 spans 13 residues. V was clipped by 6 bases and J by 5 bases, with 16 bases between them. Germline loops: CDR1 SQVTM, CDR2 ANQGSEA. CDR3 sequence: CSVGGAGATEAFF. The CDR3 nucleotides are TGCAGCGTCGGCGGGGCAGGGGCAACTGAAGCTTTCTTT.

The count of this clonotype is one. The junction departs from germline at one end; a sequencing error may be responsible. The chain links TRBV3-1 to TRBJ1-3, with D tentatively TRBD1 (6 bases). Germline values: CDR1 LGHDT, CDR2 YNNKEL (reference sequence). The CDR3 is made up of 15 amino acids. CDR3 sequence: CASSLGQYSENTIYF. CDR3 coding DNA: TGTGCCAGCAGCCTTGGACAGTACTCTGAAAACACCATATATTTT.

The V gene is TRBV6-6, the J gene TRBJ1-6; a possible D gene is TRBD1 (6 bases). Trimming left V 6 bases short and J 9 bases short, with 12 bases between. Germline V gene data show CDR1 as MNHNY and CDR2 as SVGAGI (reference sequence). The CDR3 length is 13 residues. In DNA form, the CDR3 reads TGTGCCAGCAGCTTCGAACAGGGTTCACCCCTCCACTTT. Translation gives CASSFEQGSPLHF.

The chain joins TRBV20-1 to TRBJ1-1; D gene unclear. The germline V gene encodes CDR1 DFQATT and CDR2 SNEGSKA (reference sequence). V was pared by 0 bases and J by 2 bases, with 7 bases between. The CDR3 length is 13 residues. The CDR3 reads CSARDAGNTEAFF. The CDR3 DNA reads as TGCAGTGCTAGAGATGCAGGAAACACTGAAGCTTTCTTT.

CDR3 sequence: CASSALLGQGVTEAFF. CDR3 coding DNA: TGTGCCAGCAGCGCATTGTTGGGACAGGGGGTCACTGAAGCTTTCTTT. This rearrangement joins TRBV9 to TRBJ1-1; 11 bases are shared with TRBD1. V lost 3 bases and J lost 4; bases outside the gene matches: 8. Germline CDR1 SGDLS, CDR2 YYNGEE. This CDR3 contains 16 residues. The complete variable domain, with remaining parts taken from reference TRBV9 and TRBJ1-1, reads DSGVTQTPKHLITATGQRVTLRCSPRSGDLSVYWYQQSLDQGLQFLIQYYNGEERAKGNILERFSAQQFPDLHSELNLSSLELGDSALYFCASSALLGQGVTEAFFGQGTRLTVV.

This rearrangement joins TRBV29-1 to TRBJ1-4; D not resolved. Germline V gives CDR1 SQVTM, CDR2 ANQGSEA. Trimming left V 4 bases short and J 4 bases short, with 4 bases between. There are 11 residues in the CDR3. This CDR3 is CSVVSNEKLFF. The CDR3 DNA follows: TGCAGCGTTGTCAGTAATGAAAAACTGTTTTTT.

CDR3 sequence reads: CASRAGLLPSAEQFF. CDR3 coding DNA: TGTGCCAGCAGGGCTGGACTCCTACCTTCGGCGGAGCAGTTCTTC. The V and J genes are TRBV2 and TRBJ2-1, with D tentatively TRBD2 (5 bases). V lost 6 bases, J lost 10 bases, and 22 bases lay in between. The germline gives CDR1 SNHLY, CDR2 FYNNEI. The CDR3 runs to 15 residues.

This chain uses TRBV30 with TRBJ2-1; D is ambiguous. CDR1 and CDR2 from the germline V gene are GTSNPN and SVGIG (reference sequence). Trimming shortened V by 0 bases and J by 4 bases, and 10 bases separated the two germline ends. The CDR3 consists of 14 residues. The CDR3 sequence: CAWSVLAGYNEQFF. CDR3 DNA sequence: TGTGCCTGGAGTGTATTGGCAGGTTACAATGAGCAGTTCTTC.

The chain employs TRBV5-1 and TRBJ1-2; D unresolved. CDR3 length: 14 residues. Germline lookup yields CDR1 SGHRS and CDR2 YFSETQ. V was cut by 0 bases and J by 2 bases, with 8 bases left in between. CDR3 sequence: CASSLVRANYGYTF. In DNA, the CDR3 is TGCGCCAGCAGCTTGGTCCGGGCCAACTATGGCTACACCTTC.

The chain employs TRBV6-1 and TRBJ1-5, with a weak D call TRBD1 (6 bases). The length of the CDR3 is 16 residues. The germline gives CDR1 MNHNS, CDR2 SASEGT. Trimming cost V 6 bases and J 0 bases, with 15 bases left between them. The CDR3 DNA follows: TGTGCCAGCAGACGAATACAGGGTTATAGCAATCAGCCCCAGCATTTT. This sequence encodes CASRRIQGYSNQPQHF.

The chain recombines TRBV4-3 with TRBJ1-5; D possibly corresponds to TRBD1 (6 bases). The CDR3 runs 18 residues. Deletions cut 0 bases from V and 3 bases from J, with 18 bases between. Germline assignment: CDR1 LGHNA and CDR2 YSLEER. The CDR3 protein is CASSQEGLGRGNNQPQHF. In DNA, the CDR3 is TGCGCCAGCAGCCAAGAAGGGTTGGGAAGGGGGAACAATCAGCCCCAGCATTTT.